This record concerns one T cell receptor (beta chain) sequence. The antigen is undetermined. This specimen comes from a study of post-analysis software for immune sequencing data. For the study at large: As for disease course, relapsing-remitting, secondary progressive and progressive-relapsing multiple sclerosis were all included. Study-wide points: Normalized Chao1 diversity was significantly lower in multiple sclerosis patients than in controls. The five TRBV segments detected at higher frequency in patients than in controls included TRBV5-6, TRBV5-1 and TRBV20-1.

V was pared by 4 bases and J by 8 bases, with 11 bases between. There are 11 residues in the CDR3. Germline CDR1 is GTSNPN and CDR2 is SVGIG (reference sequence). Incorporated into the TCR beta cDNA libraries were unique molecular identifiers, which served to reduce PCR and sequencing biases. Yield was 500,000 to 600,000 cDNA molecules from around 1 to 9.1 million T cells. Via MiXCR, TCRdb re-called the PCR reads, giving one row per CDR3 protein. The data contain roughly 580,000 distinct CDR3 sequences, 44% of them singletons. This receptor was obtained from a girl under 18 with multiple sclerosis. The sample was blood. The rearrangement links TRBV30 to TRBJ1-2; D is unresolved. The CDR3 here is CAWTRSGGYTF. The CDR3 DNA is TGTGCCTGGACTCGGTCCGGCGGCTACACCTTC.